This passage covers 26 T cell receptor beta chains from one sample sequenced in a study of blood T cells in healthy people across ages. Through a sample-barcoded 5' primer and a J-beta primer mix, a second PCR was run for 7 to 11 cycles. Each CDR3 protein is one row after TCRdb ran MiXCR on the 5' RACE reads. The data hold around 750,000 distinct CDR3 sequences, with about 53% observed a single time. Sequencing was performed on blood. Receptors originate from a man older than 75 in good health.

This clonotype was recorded a few times. This chain uses TRBV20-1 with TRBJ1-6, with 9 nucleotides matching TRBD1. Germline V gene data show CDR1 as DFQATT and CDR2 as SNEGSKA (reference sequence). CDR3 length equals 13 residues. The trim removed 5 bases at V and 8 bases at J, leaving 4 bases unmatched. The CDR3 region has the DNA TGCAGTGCTTTAGGACAGGGGTATTCACCCCTCCACTTT. Residues: CSALGQGYSPLHF.

V is TRBV10-3 and J is TRBJ1-2; perhaps TRBD1 as D (6 bases). Trimming took off 7 bases at V and 8 bases at J, with 20 bases between the two ends. The germline CDR1 and CDR2 sequences are ENHRY and SYGVKD. CDR3 length: 14 amino acids. CDR3 DNA: TGTGCCATCATGCGGATAGGGGGATTTGTGGGCTACACCTTC. This translates into CAIMRIGGFVGYTF.

There are a few counts of this clonotype. CDR3 in amino acids: CASSPGPNTGELFF. As DNA, the CDR3 is TGTGCCAGCAGTCCGGGACCAAACACCGGGGAGCTGTTTTTT. The J gene is TRBJ2-2, the V gene TRBV6-5, with D perhaps assigned TRBD1 or TRBD2 (5 bases each). Germline V CDR1 and CDR2: MNHEY, SVGAGI. The V and J ends lost 5 bases and 2 bases respectively, with 9 bases between them. This CDR3 has 14 amino acids.

This clonotype has just a few counts. The chain links TRBV9 to TRBJ2-4; no reliable D call. V lost 4 bases, J lost 3 bases, and 11 bases lay in between. Germline-derived CDR1 and CDR2 are SGDLS and YYNGEE. The CDR3 has 14 amino acids. The CDR3 region has the DNA TGTGCCAGCAGCCCGGGTCCTGGCAAAAACATTCAGTACTTC. Translating gives CASSPGPGKNIQYF.

CDR3 DNA: TGTGCCAGCAGCCCTCGCGCGGAGAGCTCCTACAATGAGCAGTTCTTC. Protein sequence: CASSPRAESSYNEQFF. V is TRBV9 and J is TRBJ2-1; D remains ambiguous. The CDR3 spans 16 residues. V was shortened by 4 bases and J by 0 bases, with 14 bases between the two germline ends. Germline values: CDR1 SGDLS, CDR2 YYNGEE.

This clonotype was seen more than once but under ten times. The chain has TRBV7-2 and TRBJ1-2, with D hard to call. Germline V CDR1 and CDR2: SGHTA, FQGNSA. V was shortened by 6 bases and J by 8 bases, with 16 bases between the two germline ends. The CDR3 extends over 13 amino acids. CDR3 nucleotide sequence: TGTGCCAGCAGAGCTTCGCAGCCGGGCGGCTACACCTTC. Protein: CASRASQPGGYTF.

This chain connects TRBV7-9 to TRBJ2-7; 7 nucleotides line up with TRBD2. The germline gives CDR1 SEHNR, CDR2 FQNEAQ (reference sequence). The CDR3 covers 14 residues. The J segment lost 2 bases and the V segment lost 3 bases, leaving 4 bases of the junction unmatched. DNA for the CDR3: TGTGCCAGCAGCTTCGACGGGAGGACCTACGAGCAGTACTTC. It yields the protein CASSFDGRTYEQYF.

The V call is TRBV20-1, the J call TRBJ2-1; maybe TRBD2 (6 bases). The germline gives CDR1 DFQATT, CDR2 SNEGSKA (reference sequence). This CDR3 spans 18 amino acids. Trimming removed 0 bases from V and 3 bases from J, with 21 bases in between. The CDR3: CSAREEGALARHYNEQFF. CDR3 DNA: TGCAGTGCTAGAGAAGAAGGTGCTCTAGCGCGCCACTACAATGAGCAGTTCTTC.

Only a few counts were recorded for this clonotype. The chain employs TRBV29-1 and TRBJ2-3, with 10 nucleotides matching TRBD1. CDR1 and CDR2 (germline): SQVTM, ANQGSEA. The CDR3 loop spans 14 amino acids. The ends lost 4 bases at V and 6 bases at J; junction bases unmatched: 7. The CDR3 DNA is TGCAGCGTTGGGGACAGGGGTGTGGCGGATACGCAGTATTTT. Residues: CSVGDRGVADTQYF.

V is TRBV4-1 and J is TRBJ2-7, with 8 nucleotides matching TRBD1. The length of the CDR3 is 16 residues. V shed 4 bases, J shed 1 base, and the junction held 9 bases outside the gene matches. Germline V gives CDR1 MGHRA, CDR2 YSYEKL. Here the CDR3 reads CASSRSRDRRSYEQYF. The CDR3 DNA reads TGCGCCAGCAGCCGGAGCCGGGACAGGAGGTCCTACGAGCAGTACTTC.

The chain joins TRBV6-2 or TRBV6-3 to TRBJ2-1; TRBD2 is a possible D gene (6 bases). Trimming pared 6 bases from V and 2 bases from J, leaving 14 bases between. The CDR3 has 15 residues. Germline CDR1 is MNHEY and CDR2 is SVGEGT. CDR3 coding DNA: TGTGCCAGCAGCCTAACGGCGGGGACCTACAATGAGCAGTTCTTC. Its protein is CASSLTAGTYNEQFF.

Only a few counts were recorded for this clonotype. The V call is TRBV20-1, the J call TRBJ2-5; D perhaps matches TRBD2 (5 bases). CDR3 length: 14 residues. CDR1 is DFQATT, CDR2 SNEGSKA, per germline (reference sequence). V shed 1 base and J shed 2 bases, with 11 bases lying between them. The DNA of the CDR3 is TGCAGTGCTAGAGGGGCGGAGGCGCAAGAGACCCAGTACTTC. Its protein product is CSARGAEAQETQYF.

In its sample, this clonotype was seen a few times. This chain uses TRBV13 with TRBJ2-7, with 11 bases that match TRBD2. The V gene's germline CDR1 is PRHDT and CDR2 FYEKMQ (reference sequence). The CDR3 is 15 amino acids. V was clipped by 4 bases and J by 4 bases; unmatched bases: 6. The CDR3 DNA reads TGTGCCAGCAGCTCGGGGGTAGCGGGAGGGTACGAGCAGTACTTC. Translated, it gives CASSSGVAGGYEQYF.

The rearrangement links TRBV7-2 to TRBJ1-2, with 12 bases aligning to TRBD1. This CDR3 is built from 15 residues. V gave up 1 base and J gave up 7 bases; unmatched junction bases: 4. The V gene's germline CDR1 is SGHTA and CDR2 FQGNSA. CDR3 in DNA: TGTGCCAGCAGCTTAGAGGGACAGGGGGCGAGTGGCTACACCTTC. Protein: CASSLEGQGASGYTF. The whole variable domain, filled in from reference TRBV7-2 and TRBJ1-2, reads GAGVSQSPSNKVTEKGKDVELRCDPISGHTALYWYRQSLGQGLEFLIYFQGNSAPDKSGLPSDRFSAERTGGSVSTLTIQRTQQEDSAVYLCASSLEGQGASGYTFGSGTRLTVV.

This clonotype was seen a few times. J is TRBJ2-7 and V is TRBV29-1, with a possible D match to TRBD2 (6 bases). The CDR3 totals 14 residues. Trimming took off 3 bases at V and 6 bases at J, with 18 bases between the two ends. Looked up from germline, CDR1 is SQVTM and CDR2 is ANQGSEA. CDR3 region: CSVDPGTPLGEQYF. The CDR3 nucleotides read TGCAGCGTTGACCCGGGGACTCCTTTGGGCGAGCAGTACTTC.

The sample holds a few counts of this clonotype. The chain combines TRBV29-1 with TRBJ2-1; maybe TRBD1 (9 bases). Germline V gene data show CDR1 as SQVTM and CDR2 as ANQGSEA. The CDR3 covers 18 residues. Trimming shortened V by 7 bases and J by 6 bases, and 31 bases separated the two germline ends. The CDR3 DNA reads TGCAGCGCCCCCGGGACAGGGAGGCGGTCGGGAGGGTCCAATGAGCAGTTCTTC. As protein: CSAPGTGRRSGGSNEQFF.

The chain uses TRBV20-1 and TRBJ1-2, with D possibly being TRBD1 (5 bases). This CDR3 has 14 amino acids. Germline CDR1 DFQATT, CDR2 SNEGSKA (reference sequence). V gave up 8 bases and J gave up 4 bases, with 20 bases separating them. This chain's CDR3 is CSTSEDNLGYGYTF. The DNA of the CDR3 is TGCAGTACCTCTGAGGACAATCTGGGCTATGGCTACACCTTC.

The genes are TRBV6-1 and TRBJ2-5, with TRBD2 as a possible D gene (6 bases). Trimming took 5 bases from V and 11 from J, leaving 21 bases between them. The CDR3 spans 14 residues. Germline values: CDR1 MNHNS, CDR2 SASEGT. The CDR3 coding sequence is TGTGCCAGCAGTCAGCGCGGGGCCCGTGGGGAGCAGTACTTC. Residues: CASSQRGARGEQYF.

This clonotype was found a few times. The rearrangement joins TRBV6-5 to TRBJ2-3; possible D gene TRBD2, 6 bases. Germline CDR1 reads MNHEY; CDR2 reads SVGAGI. This CDR3 has 14 residues. V was clipped by 6 bases and J by 2 bases, with 12 bases between them. DNA of the CDR3: TGTGCCAGCAGGGTGGGAGGAATCACAGATACGCAGTATTTT. Translating it yields CASRVGGITDTQYF.

In its sample, this clonotype was seen a few times. The chain couples TRBV9 to TRBJ2-3; 10 positions match TRBD2. Trimming removed 3 bases from V and 0 bases from J; junction bases left unmatched: 4. Looked up from germline, CDR1 is SGDLS and CDR2 is YYNGEE. CDR3 length: 16 residues. The CDR3 sequence is CASSAGTSESTDTQYF. Here the CDR3 DNA reads TGTGCCAGCAGCGCCGGGACTAGCGAAAGCACAGATACGCAGTATTTT.

The sample holds a few counts of this clonotype. The junction shows a germline mismatch at one end, possibly a read error. J is TRBJ2-5 and V is TRBV7-7, with TRBD1 identical over 7 bases. The CDR3 spans 14 residues. Per germline, CDR1 SSHAT and CDR2 FNYEAQ (reference sequence). CDR3 sequence reads: CASSSDRVQETQYF. The CDR3 region has the DNA TGTGCTAGCAGTTCAGACAGGGTCCAAGAGACCCAGTACTTC.

The chain is built from TRBV6-2 or TRBV6-3 and TRBJ2-7; 15 bases align to TRBD2. Germline CDR1 reads MNHEY; CDR2 reads SVGEGT. The CDR3 totals 16 residues. The CDR3 bases are TGTGCTATCGGACTAGCGGGAGGGCCGAGGGTAGGCGAGCAGTACTTC. It encodes CAIGLAGGPRVGEQYF.

This clonotype was counted only a few times. The chain joins TRBV11-2 to TRBJ2-5, with 7 positions matching TRBD2. The CDR3 spans 15 residues. The ends lost 3 bases at V and 0 bases at J; junction bases unmatched: 4. The V gene's germline CDR1 is SGHAT and CDR2 FQNNGV. This CDR3 is CASSFAGVDQETQYF. The CDR3 nucleotides read TGTGCCAGCAGCTTCGCGGGGGTGGACCAAGAGACCCAGTACTTC. The complete variable domain, with remaining parts taken from reference TRBV11-2 and TRBJ2-5, reads EAGVAQSPRYKIIEKRQSVAFWCNPISGHATLYWYQQILGQGPKLLIQFQNNGVVDDSQLPKDRFSAERLKGVDSTLKIQPAKLEDSAVYLCASSFAGVDQETQYFGPGTRLLVL.

The table lists this clonotype with a few counts. CDR3 sequence: CATSGPGLALNEQFF. CDR3 in DNA: TGTGCCACCAGTGGTCCGGGACTAGCGCTAAATGAGCAGTTCTTC. V usage is TRBV24-1 and J usage is TRBJ2-1; 10 nucleotides align to TRBD2. CDR1 and CDR2 (germline): KGHDR, SFDVKD. The CDR3 is 15 residues long. The V and J ends lost 5 bases and 7 bases, in that order; junction bases with no gene match: 7.

This clonotype was recorded only once. The gene calls are TRBV20-1 and TRBJ1-5, with D perhaps TRBD1 (5 bases). CDR3 length: 12 residues. V shed 3 bases and J shed 10 bases, with 13 bases lying between them. CDR1 is DFQATT and CDR2 is SNEGSKA in the germline V gene (reference sequence). CDR3 bases: TGCAGTGCTAGCGACCTGCAGGGACCCCAGCATTTT. Translating gives CSASDLQGPQHF.

The chain joins TRBV7-9 to TRBJ2-1; 9 nucleotides line up with TRBD2. Per the germline V gene, CDR1 is SEHNR and CDR2 is FQNEAQ (reference sequence). Trimming at V came to 5 bases and at J to 7 bases, leaving 15 bases not matched to a gene. The CDR3 sequence is 17 residues long. Here the CDR3 reads CASSVGTMGGRENEQFF. The CDR3 DNA follows: TGTGCCAGCAGCGTTGGGACAATGGGCGGGAGGGAGAATGAGCAGTTCTTC.